This TCR beta chain is from a study of T-cell reconstitution after alpha-beta-depleted transplantation in children. General study findings and limits: The high TCRbeta diversity at day 60 in some patients came from surviving recipient T cells and thymic progenitors. Reported findings indicate that, about two months after transplant, alpha-beta T cells came from several hundred expanded clones, which were derived from non-depleted graft cells. T-cell numbers and diversity, one year after transplant, stemmed largely from T cells that were newly produced.

Germline CDR1 is SGHTA and CDR2 is FQGNSA. The CDR3 sequence is 15 residues long. V was clipped by 0 bases and J by 4 bases, with 11 bases between them. A TCRbeta library incorporating unique molecular identifiers was prepared. Each CDR3 protein gets one entry after TCRdb re-called the PCR reads with MiXCR. Here the sample spans about 580,000 distinct CDR3 sequences, 23% being singletons. On this clonotype: Antigen unknown.

This sample comprised PBMCs, mostly from graft donor cells, obtained 360 days after TCRalphabeta/CD19-depleted stem cell transplant. The origin of this receptor is a boy under three years old who had a stem cell transplant for acute myeloid leukemia, so the T cells may come from the graft donor. The V gene is TRBV7-2, the J gene TRBJ2-3; possibly TRBD1 for D (6 bases). The CDR3 sequence is CASSLAATGSDTQYF. In nucleotides, the CDR3 is TGTGCCAGCAGCTTAGCCGCGACAGGCTCAGATACGCAGTATTTT.